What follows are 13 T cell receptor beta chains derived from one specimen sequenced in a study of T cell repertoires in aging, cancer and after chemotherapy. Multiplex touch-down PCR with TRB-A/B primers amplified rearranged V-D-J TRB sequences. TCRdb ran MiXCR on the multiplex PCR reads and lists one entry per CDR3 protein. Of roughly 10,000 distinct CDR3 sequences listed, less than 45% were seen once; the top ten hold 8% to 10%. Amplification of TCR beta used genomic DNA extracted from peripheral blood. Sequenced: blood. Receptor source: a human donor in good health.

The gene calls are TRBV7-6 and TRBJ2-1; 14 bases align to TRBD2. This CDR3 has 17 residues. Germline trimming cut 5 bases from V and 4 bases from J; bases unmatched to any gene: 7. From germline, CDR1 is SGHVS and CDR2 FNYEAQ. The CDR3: CASSLGLAGGLYNEQFF. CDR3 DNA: TGTGCCAGCAGCCTCGGACTAGCGGGAGGTCTATACAATGAGCAGTTCTTC. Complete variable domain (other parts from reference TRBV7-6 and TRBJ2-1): GAGVSQSPRYKVTKRGQDVALRCDPISGHVSLYWYRQALGQGPEFLTYFNYEAQQDKSGLPNDRFSAERPEGSISTLTIQRTEQRDSAMYRCASSLGLAGGLYNEQFFGPGTRLTVL.

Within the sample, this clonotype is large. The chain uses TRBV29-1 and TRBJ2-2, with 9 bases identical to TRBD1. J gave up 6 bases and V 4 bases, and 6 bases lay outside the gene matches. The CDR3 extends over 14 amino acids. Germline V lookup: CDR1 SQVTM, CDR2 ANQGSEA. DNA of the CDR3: TGCAGCGTTGGGGACAGGGTTGGCCCCGGGGAGCTGTTTTTT. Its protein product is CSVGDRVGPGELFF.

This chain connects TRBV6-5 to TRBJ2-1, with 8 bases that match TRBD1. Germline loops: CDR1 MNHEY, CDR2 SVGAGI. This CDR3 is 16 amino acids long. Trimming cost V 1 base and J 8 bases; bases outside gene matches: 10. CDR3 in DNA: TGTGCCAGCAGTTACTTCACGGGGCAGGGGGCTTATGAGCAGTTCTTC. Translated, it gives CASSYFTGQGAYEQFF.

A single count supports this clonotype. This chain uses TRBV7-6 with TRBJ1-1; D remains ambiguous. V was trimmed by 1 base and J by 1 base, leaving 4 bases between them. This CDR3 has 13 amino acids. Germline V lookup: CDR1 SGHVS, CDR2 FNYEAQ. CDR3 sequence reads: CASSLDPNTEAFF. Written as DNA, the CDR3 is TGTGCCAGCAGCTTAGACCCGAACACTGAAGCTTTCTTT.

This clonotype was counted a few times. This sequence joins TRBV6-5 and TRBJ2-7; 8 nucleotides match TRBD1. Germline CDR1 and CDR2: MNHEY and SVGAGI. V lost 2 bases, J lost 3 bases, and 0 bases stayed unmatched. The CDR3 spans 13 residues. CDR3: CASSYTGGYEQYF. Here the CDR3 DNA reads TGTGCCAGCAGTTACACAGGGGGCTACGAGCAGTACTTC.

CDR3 DNA sequence: TGTGCCAGTAGTATTAGTCCTAGCGGGAGCTCCTACGAGCAGTACTTC. Its translation is CASSISPSGSSYEQYF. J is TRBJ2-7 and V is TRBV19, with 10 positions matching TRBD2. Germline CDR1 is LNHDA and CDR2 is SQIVND (reference sequence). This CDR3 region has 16 residues. V shed 3 bases and J 0 bases; nucleotides not matched to a gene: 5.

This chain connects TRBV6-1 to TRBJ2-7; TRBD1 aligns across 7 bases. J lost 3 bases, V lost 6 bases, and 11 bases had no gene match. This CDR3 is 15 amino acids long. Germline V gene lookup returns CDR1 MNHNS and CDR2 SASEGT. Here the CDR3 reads CASRPLDRDYYEQYF. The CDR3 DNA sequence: TGTGCCAGCAGGCCCCTCGACAGGGATTACTACGAGCAGTACTTC.

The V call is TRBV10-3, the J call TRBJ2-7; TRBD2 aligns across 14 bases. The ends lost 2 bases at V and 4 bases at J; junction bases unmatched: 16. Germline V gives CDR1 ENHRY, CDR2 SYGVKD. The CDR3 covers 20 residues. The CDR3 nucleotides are TGTGCCATCAGTGAGCCCTTGACTAGCGGGAGGGTAGAAGAACCATACGAGCAGTACTTC. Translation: CAISEPLTSGRVEEPYEQYF.

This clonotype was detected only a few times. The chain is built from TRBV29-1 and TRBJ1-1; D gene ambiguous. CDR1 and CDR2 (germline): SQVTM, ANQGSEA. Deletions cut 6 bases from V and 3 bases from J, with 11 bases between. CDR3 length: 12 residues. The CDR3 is CSVAAGDTEAFF. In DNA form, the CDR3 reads TGCAGCGTCGCGGCCGGGGACACTGAAGCTTTCTTT. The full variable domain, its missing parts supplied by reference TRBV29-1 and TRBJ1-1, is SAVISQKPSRDICQRGTSLTIQCQVDSQVTMMFWYRQQPGQSLTLIATANQGSEATYESGFVIDKFPISRPNLTFSTLTVSNMSPEDSSIYLCSVAAGDTEAFFGQGTRLTVV.

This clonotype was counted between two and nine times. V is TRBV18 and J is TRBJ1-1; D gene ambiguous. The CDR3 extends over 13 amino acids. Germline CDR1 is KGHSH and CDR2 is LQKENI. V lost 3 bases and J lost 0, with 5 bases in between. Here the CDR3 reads CASSPPMNTEAFF. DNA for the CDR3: TGTGCCAGCTCACCCCCAATGAACACTGAAGCTTTCTTT.

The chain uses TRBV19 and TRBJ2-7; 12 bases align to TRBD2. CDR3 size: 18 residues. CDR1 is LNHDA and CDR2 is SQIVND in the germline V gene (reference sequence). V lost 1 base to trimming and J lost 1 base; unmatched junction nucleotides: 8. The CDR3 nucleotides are TGTGCCAGTAGTATAGGACTAGCGGGAGTCCGTCCTTCCTACGAGCAGTACTTC. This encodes CASSIGLAGVRPSYEQYF. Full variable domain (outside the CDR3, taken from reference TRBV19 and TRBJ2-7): DGGITQSPKYLFRKEGQNVTLSCEQNLNHDAMYWYRQDPGQGLRLIYYSQIVNDFQKGDIAEGYSVSREKKESFPLTVTSAQKNPTAFYLCASSIGLAGVRPSYEQYFGPGTRLTVT.

The CDR3 coding sequence is TGTGCCAGTAGTATAGGTAGTAGCGGGACCGACTACGAGCAGTACTTC. Residues: CASSIGSSGTDYEQYF. The chain has TRBV19 and TRBJ2-7; TRBD2 matches 8 bases. Trimming took 1 base from V and 3 from J; bases not matched to a gene: 8. There are 16 residues in the CDR3. The germline gives CDR1 LNHDA, CDR2 SQIVND (reference sequence).

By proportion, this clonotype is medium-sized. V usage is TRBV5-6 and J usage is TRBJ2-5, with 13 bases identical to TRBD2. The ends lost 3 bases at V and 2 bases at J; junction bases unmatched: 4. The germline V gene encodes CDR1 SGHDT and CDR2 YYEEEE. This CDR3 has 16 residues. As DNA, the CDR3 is TGTGCCAGCAGCTCGTGGACTAGCGGGAGTCAAGAGACCCAGTACTTC. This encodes CASSSWTSGSQETQYF.